The next 29 T cell receptor beta chains were all read from a single sample in a study of molecular identifiers for immune sequencing clone quantification. Each CDR3 protein is one row after TCRdb ran MiXCR on the PCR reads. The table has approximately 60,000 distinct CDR3 sequences, over 15% seen once. Sequencing input: naive CD8+ T cells from blood, with Jurkat cell RNA spiked in. Stated subset: FACS-sorted CD8+CD4-CCR7+CD45RA+ naive T cells. These receptor sequences come from a human donor in good health. Some libraries in this study had Jurkat cell RNA spiked in.

This clonotype was detected ten times or more. The chain's CDR3 is CASSLGVVAGVSYEQYF. In DNA form, the CDR3 reads TGTGCCAGCAGCTTAGGAGTGGTAGCGGGAGTCTCCTACGAGCAGTACTTC. The rearrangement links TRBV7-9 to TRBJ2-7; 9 bases are a match to TRBD2. Unmatched junction bases numbered 7, after V lost 1 base and J lost 0 bases. The CDR3 runs 17 residues. CDR1 is SEHNR and CDR2 is FQNEAQ in the germline V gene (reference sequence).

This clonotype was observed a few times. The CDR3 spells CASSPVRYEQYF. The CDR3 DNA is TGTGCCAGCAGCCCGGTTAGGTACGAGCAGTACTTC. The V and J genes are TRBV12-3 or TRBV12-4 and TRBJ2-7; D not resolved. V shed 6 bases and J shed 4 bases, with 10 bases lying between them. This CDR3 comprises 12 residues.

This clonotype was counted many times. The chain couples TRBV20-1 to TRBJ1-2, with TRBD1 as a possible D gene (6 bases). V gave up 6 bases and J gave up 4 bases, with 24 bases separating them. The CDR3 consists of 16 residues. Germline V gene sequence: CDR1 DFQATT, CDR2 SNEGSKA (reference sequence). Written as DNA, the CDR3 is TGCAGTGCCCGAACGTACTTCCCTGAGGGGGGCTATGGCTACACCTTC. Its translation: CSARTYFPEGGYGYTF.

This clonotype was seen repeatedly, ten times or more. This sequence joins TRBV6-1 and TRBJ1-1, with D perhaps matching TRBD1 (5 bases). Germline V gene data show CDR1 as MNHNS and CDR2 as SASEGT. The CDR3 is made up of 13 amino acids. Trimming pared 5 bases from V and 2 bases from J, leaving 9 bases between. The CDR3 DNA reads TGTGCCAGCAGTCCCCAGGGAAACACTGAAGCTTTCTTT. Encoded protein: CASSPQGNTEAFF.

This clonotype appeared many times. The chain is built from TRBV7-9 and TRBJ2-7, with a tentative D call TRBD2 (6 bases). The V end was cut by 5 bases, the J end by 5 bases, with 19 bases between. Looked up from germline, CDR1 is SEHNR and CDR2 is FQNEAQ (reference sequence). There are 15 residues in the CDR3. The CDR3 DNA is TGTGCCAGCAGCCCCGGCCCGGGAGCAATTCACGAGCAGTACTTC. Translation: CASSPGPGAIHEQYF.

The chain has TRBV4-1 and TRBJ2-3; D unclear. V was shortened by 2 bases and J by 4 bases, with 10 bases between the two germline ends. This CDR3 region has 14 residues. Germline V CDR1 and CDR2: MGHRA, YSYEKL. The CDR3 region is CASSQTSSADTQYF. The CDR3 nucleotides read TGCGCCAGCAGCCAAACGAGTTCCGCAGATACGCAGTATTTT.

Comment on this clonotype: A read error may explain this, as a much larger clone is one base away. The chain uses TRBV20-1 and TRBJ2-1, with 8 bases identical to TRBD1. CDR3 length equals 13 residues. J gave up 4 bases and V 7 bases, and 6 bases lay outside the gene matches. CDR1 and CDR2 (germline): DFQATT, SNEGSKA (reference sequence). The CDR3 DNA is TGCAGTGTATCAGGGGGCGGTTACAATGAGCAGTTCTTC. Translated, it gives CSVSGGGYNEQFF.

This chain links TRBV6-6 with TRBJ2-7; D remains ambiguous. V dropped 3 bases and J dropped 1 base, with 4 bases sitting between them. The germline V gene has CDR1 MNHNY and CDR2 SVGAGI (reference sequence). There are 12 residues in the CDR3. In nucleotides, the CDR3 is TGTGCCAGCAGTTATATTTCCTACGAGCAGTACTTC. It encodes CASSYISYEQYF.

As for this clonotype: Since a much larger clone is just one base distant, this may be a read error. The rearrangement links TRBV27 to TRBJ2-1; 13 bases map to TRBD2. The germline gives CDR1 MNHEY, CDR2 SMNVEV (reference sequence). The CDR3 loop spans 17 amino acids. Trimming at V came to 4 bases and at J to 9 bases, leaving 12 bases not matched to a gene. Written as DNA, the CDR3 is TGTGCCAGCAGTTCTATGAGGACTAGCGGGAGAGGGGGTGAGCAGTTCTTC. It encodes CASSSMRTSGRGGEQFF.

This clonotype was counted ten times or more. V gene TRBV7-2 combines with J gene TRBJ2-1; no clear D gene. The germline gives CDR1 SGHTA, CDR2 FQGNSA. Trimming removed 1 base from V and 6 bases from J, with 7 bases in between. CDR3 size: 13 residues. CDR3 DNA sequence: TGTGCCAGCAGCTTAGTGCCCAGCAATGAGCAGTTCTTC. It translates to CASSLVPSNEQFF.

This clonotype was found many times. V and J are TRBV15 and TRBJ1-1, with D possibly being TRBD1 (5 bases). Trimming left V 4 bases short and J 0 bases short, with 15 bases between. The CDR3 has 16 amino acids. Germline-derived CDR1 and CDR2 are LNHNV and YYDKDF (reference sequence). CDR3 sequence reads: CATSTRGGSMNTEAFF. The DNA of the CDR3 is TGTGCCACCAGCACGAGGGGAGGATCCATGAACACTGAAGCTTTCTTT.

To note about this clonotype: A clone one base away is much larger, so this may be a read error. The chain joins TRBV13 to TRBJ2-2; TRBD1 agrees at 8 bases. The ends lost 8 bases at V and 6 bases at J; junction bases unmatched: 11. The length of the CDR3 is 15 residues. Germline CDR1 is PRHDT and CDR2 is FYEKMQ (reference sequence). For the CDR3, the DNA is TGTGCCAGCTTGGAATGGACAGGGCGGGCCGGGGAGCTGTTTTTT. It translates to CASLEWTGRAGELFF. The full variable domain, with the rest looked up from reference TRBV13 and TRBJ2-2, is AAGVIQSPRHLIKEKRETATLKCYPIPRHDTVYWYQQGPGQDPQFLISFYEKMQSDKGSIPDRFSAQQFSDYHSELNMSSLELGDSALYFCASLEWTGRAGELFFGEGSRLTVL.

The rearrangement joins TRBV15 to TRBJ2-2; no definite D call. The CDR3 sequence is 14 residues long. Germline V gene sequence: CDR1 LNHNV, CDR2 YYDKDF (reference sequence). V dropped 5 bases and J dropped 7 bases, with 14 bases sitting between them. The chain's CDR3 is CATSATNPRGELFF. The DNA for the CDR3 is TGTGCCACCAGCGCCACGAATCCCCGCGGGGAGCTGTTTTTT.

This clonotype was seen at least ten times. This chain connects TRBV4-1 to TRBJ1-6; D remains unclear. Trimming removed 2 bases at V and 7 bases at J, with 6 bases between. Germline V gene data show CDR1 as MGHRA and CDR2 as YSYEKL. The CDR3 is 13 amino acids. The CDR3 DNA reads TGCGCCAGCAGCCAAACCGGGAATTCACCCCTCCACTTT. It specifies CASSQTGNSPLHF.

This clonotype has at least ten counts. The rearrangement joins TRBV4-3 to TRBJ2-7, with D unresolved. CDR1 and CDR2 (germline): LGHNA, YSLEER. This CDR3 contains 15 residues. Between the trimmed V and J ends, which lost 0 bases and 2 bases, there was a span of 11 bases. CDR3 residues: CASSQDVGSPYEQYF. The CDR3 region has the DNA TGCGCCAGCAGCCAAGATGTAGGAAGTCCCTACGAGCAGTACTTC.

This clonotype was recorded at least ten times. This chain joins TRBV7-8 and TRBJ2-3; D gene uncertain. Between the trimmed V and J ends, which lost 3 bases and 2 bases, there was a span of 15 bases. Germline V gene sequence: CDR1 SGHVS, CDR2 FQNEAQ. CDR3 length: 16 amino acids. CDR3: CASSFRSFFFTDTQYF. CDR3 bases: TGTGCCAGCAGCTTCCGGAGTTTCTTCTTCACAGATACGCAGTATTTT.

The chain carries TRBV12-5 and TRBJ2-2; no clear D. The germline V and J ends were trimmed by 1 base and 2 bases, with 11 bases remaining between them. This CDR3 contains 16 residues. Germline assignment: CDR1 LGHNT and CDR2 FRNRAP. In DNA, the CDR3 is TGTGCTAGTGGTTTGGATCTGGACCTAAACACCGGGGAGCTGTTTTTT. Residues: CASGLDLDLNTGELFF.

This clonotype has a count of ten or more. The V call is TRBV27, the J call TRBJ2-3, with D possibly being TRBD2 (6 bases). In germline, CDR1 is MNHEY, CDR2 SMNVEV (reference sequence). Deletions cut 4 bases from V and 0 bases from J, with 29 bases between. The CDR3 totals 21 residues. The CDR3 loop is CASSSSVGVAGPSLSTDTQYF. The CDR3 nucleotides are TGTGCCAGCAGTTCATCTGTCGGGGTGGCGGGACCGAGTCTTAGCACAGATACGCAGTATTTT.

Details on this clonotype: A much larger clone differs from this one at a single base, so this may be a read error. The CDR3, as DNA: TGTGCCAGCAGTTCGACAGGGGTCTACGAGCGGTACTTC. Protein product: CASSSTGVYERYF. The genes are TRBV27 and TRBJ2-7; 8 bases are a match to TRBD1. CDR3 length: 13 amino acids. Germline values: CDR1 MNHEY, CDR2 SMNVEV (reference sequence).

V gene TRBV24-1 combines with J gene TRBJ2-1; D is unresolved. Trimming stripped 7 bases from V and 3 bases from J, with 21 bases between. The CDR3 is 17 amino acids. Germline CDR1 is KGHDR and CDR2 is SFDVKD. The CDR3 DNA sequence: TGTGCCACCAGCCCCCGGGCCCAGTACGGCATCTACAATGAGCAGTTCTTC. Its protein product is CATSPRAQYGIYNEQFF.

Note on this clonotype: A read error may be the cause here, since a much bigger clone is one base away. For the CDR3, the DNA is TGTGCCAGCAGTGACTCAAGGGATAGTGCGCAGTATTTT. This translates into CASSDSRDSAQYF. The chain joins TRBV6-4 to TRBJ2-3; D gene unclear. V was cut by 0 bases and J by 10 bases, with 11 bases left in between. Germline loops: CDR1 MRHNA, CDR2 SNTAGT. This CDR3 contains 13 residues.

This clonotype was observed many times. This sequence joins TRBV5-5 and TRBJ2-2, with D tentatively TRBD2 (5 bases). Germline V gene sequence: CDR1 SGHKS, CDR2 YYEKEE (reference sequence). Trimming removed 0 bases from V and 6 bases from J, with 24 bases in between. This CDR3 has 19 residues. The CDR3 DNA reads as TGTGCCAGCAGCTTGGCAGCTCTTATAGCGAGGCATAGTGCCGGGGAGCTGTTTTTT. It codes for CASSLAALIARHSAGELFF.

In its sample, this clonotype was seen a few times. The V call is TRBV19, the J call TRBJ2-1, with D unclear. Germline V gene sequence: CDR1 LNHDA, CDR2 SQIVND (reference sequence). CDR3 length: 13 amino acids. V shed 2 bases and J shed 4 bases, with 6 bases lying between them. The DNA of the CDR3 is TGTGCCAGTAGTATACAGAAGTACAATGAGCAGTTCTTC. This gives the protein CASSIQKYNEQFF.

By sample fraction, this clonotype is medium-sized. This chain connects TRBV10-3 to TRBJ2-3, with TRBD2 matching 12 bases. The junction had 2 bases not matched to a gene; V was cut back by 2 bases and J by 5 bases. The germline V gene encodes CDR1 ENHRY and CDR2 SYGVKD. This CDR3 contains 15 residues. CDR3 protein: CAISEPGLAGDTQYF. The DNA of the CDR3 is TGTGCCATCAGTGAGCCGGGACTAGCGGGAGATACGCAGTATTTT.

To note about this clonotype: This CDR3 is missing its conserved last phenylalanine or tryptophan, likely due to a read error. The rearrangement joins TRBV13 to TRBJ2-3, with 8 nucleotides matching TRBD2. Germline V lookup: CDR1 PRHDT, CDR2 FYEKMQ (reference sequence). Trimming removed 4 bases from V and 4 bases from J; junction bases left unmatched: 7. The CDR3 contains 15 residues. The chain's CDR3 is CASSYWSGSADTQYS. Here the CDR3 DNA reads TGTGCCAGCAGCTACTGGAGCGGGAGTGCAGATACGCAGTATTCT.

This clonotype was observed at least ten times. CDR3 DNA: TGTGCCAGCAGCTTATTCTCGGACCCTGCCTACGAGCAGTACTTC. The encoded protein is CASSLFSDPAYEQYF. This chain links TRBV11-2 with TRBJ2-7; D is ambiguous. Trimming removed 2 bases from V and 2 bases from J, with 13 bases in between. CDR3 length equals 15 residues. Germline CDR1 SGHAT, CDR2 FQNNGV.

This clonotype was picked up many times. The J gene is TRBJ2-1, the V gene TRBV28; D gene uncertain. Germline values: CDR1 MDHEN, CDR2 SYDVKM. The CDR3 has 14 amino acids. Deletions cut 3 bases from V and 5 bases from J, with 11 bases between. CDR3 region: CASSLAQIDNEQFF. CDR3 coding DNA: TGTGCCAGCAGTTTGGCACAGATAGACAATGAGCAGTTCTTC. The whole variable domain, remainder taken from reference TRBV28 and TRBJ2-1, is DVKVTQSSRYLVKRTGEKVFLECVQDMDHENMFWYRQDPGLGLRLIYFSYDVKMKEKGDIPEGYSVSREKKERFSLILESASTNQTSMYLCASSLAQIDNEQFFGPGTRLTVL.

V and J are TRBV15 and TRBJ1-2; D might be TRBD1 (6 bases). Germline loops: CDR1 LNHNV, CDR2 YYDKDF (reference sequence). Trimming removed 0 bases at V and 6 bases at J, with 17 bases between. This CDR3 comprises 16 residues. DNA of the CDR3: TGTGCCACCAGCAGAGATGGGGGGGGCGCTTTGGATGGCTACACCTTC. Translation gives CATSRDGGGALDGYTF.

This clonotype was counted ten times or more. The chain is built from TRBV12-3 or TRBV12-4 and TRBJ1-1, with a tentative D call TRBD1 (5 bases). This CDR3 has 12 amino acids. Between the trimmed V and J ends, which lost 6 bases and 9 bases, there was a span of 14 bases. CDR3 region: CASRTEDIKAFF. CDR3 coding DNA: TGTGCCAGCAGGACAGAAGACATTAAAGCTTTCTTT.